A selection of T cell receptor beta chains follows, all from one sample in a study of blood T cell repertoires in COVID-19. Some clones are missing from TCRdb's copy, which holds only in-frame ones; the method was immunoSEQ multiplex PCR. The sample shows 400,000 to 500,000 clones, more than 70% of them seen only once. Material: PBMCs or T cells enriched from blood (not recorded which). The source is a woman aged 18-35 years who had been exposed to COVID-19. The CDR3 runs from the conserved cysteine through the conserved F or W. A D gene is named only where the DNA matches it firmly. Size values are once, few and many counts, or a class for expanded clones, and some rows have none.

-,TRBV19,TRBD2,TRBJ2-3,16,TGTGCCAGTAGTATAACGGGTCGGGGGGGGCCAGATACGCAGTATTTT,CASSITGRGGPDTQYF
-,TRBV3-1/TRBV3-2,TRBD2,TRBJ2-1,16,TGTGCCAGCAGCCAAGATCAGCGGGGCTCCTACAATGAGCAGTTCTTC,CASSQDQRGSYNEQFF
-,TRBV10-3,TRBD2,TRBJ2-1,12,TGTGCCATCAGTGAGTGGGGGGGTGAGCAGTTCTTC,CAISEWGGEQFF
once,TRBV15,TRBD2,TRBJ2-1,17,TGTGCCACCAGCAGACTCCCAGCGGGAGCGGCTGGCAATGAGCAGTTCTTC,CATSRLPAGAAGNEQFF
-,TRBV20-1,-,TRBJ2-7,11,TGCAGTGTCCAGGGGTTGCCCGAGCAGTACTTC,CSVQGLPEQYF
-,TRBV27,-,TRBJ2-7,14,TGTGCCAGCAGTTTAGACTCGACAGCCTACGAGCAGTACTTC,CASSLDSTAYEQYF
-,TRBV5-6,-,TRBJ2-7,13,TGTGCCAGCAGCTTGGAACAGAACTACGAGCAGTACTTC,CASSLEQNYEQYF
-,TRBV18,TRBD2,TRBJ2-5,17,TGTGCCAGCTCAACCACTAGCGGGGGGGCCTCCCAAGAGACCCAGTACTTC,CASSTTSGGASQETQYF
-,TRBV6-1,TRBD2,TRBJ2-7,15,TGTGCCAGCAGTGAAGCGGCTAGCGGGGGGGATGAGCAGTACTTC,CASSEAASGGDEQYF
-,TRBV27,-,TRBJ2-1,15,TGTGCCAGCAGTTTAGGAAGACAGGTCTACAATGAGCAGTTCTTC,CASSLGRQVYNEQFF
-,TRBV29-1,-,TRBJ2-3,15,TGCAGCGTTGAAGAACGACACCCGAGCACAGATACGCAGTATTTT,CSVEERHPSTDTQYF
-,TRBV11-2,-,TRBJ2-1,16,TGTGCCAGCAGCTTAGATATGTGGGCCTCCTACAATGAGCAGTTCTTC,CASSLDMWASYNEQFF
-,TRBV28,TRBD1,TRBJ2-7,15,TGTGCCAGCAGTTTCGCTGGGACAGGGGTCTACGAGCAGTACTTC,CASSFAGTGVYEQYF
-,TRBV6-1,-,TRBJ2-5,13,TGTGCCAGCAGTGACAGGGCTGTTGAGACCCAGTACTTC,CASSDRAVETQYF
-,TRBV19,TRBD1,TRBJ1-1,15,TGTGCCAGTAGTACGGGACAGCTAATGAACACTGAAGCTTTCTTT,CASSTGQLMNTEAFF
-,TRBV5-6,TRBD1,TRBJ2-1,17,TGTGCCAGCAAGGGACAGGGGGCCCTCACCTCCTACAATGAGCAGTTCTTC,CASKGQGALTSYNEQFF
-,TRBV19,-,TRBJ1-5,14,TGTGCCAGTAGTATAATAAATAGCAATCAGCCCCAGCATTTT,CASSIINSNQPQHF
-,TRBV4-2,TRBD2,TRBJ2-2,17,TGTGCCAGCAGCCGTGGACTAGCGGCCGAGAACACCGGGGAGCTGTTTTTT,CASSRGLAAENTGELFF
-,TRBV25-1,-,TRBJ2-7,13,TGTGCCAGCAGGAAGATGGGAGGCGGGGAGCAGTACTTC,CASRKMGGGEQYF
-,TRBV5-1,-,TRBJ1-5,13,TGCGCCAGCAGGGCAGGCCTCAATCAGCCCCAGCATTTT,CASRAGLNQPQHF
once,TRBV5-1,-,TRBJ2-7,15,TGCGCCAGCAGCATCCGGGACGGGGGATTCTACGAGCAGTACTTC,CASSIRDGGFYEQYF
-,TRBV2,TRBD1,TRBJ1-2,13,TGTGCCAGCAGTGACTACAGGGGGGACGGCTACACCTTC,CASSDYRGDGYTF
-,TRBV3-1/TRBV3-2,-,TRBJ2-1,13,TGTGCCAGCAGCCATCCCAGCGGTAGTGAGCAGTTCTTC,CASSHPSGSEQFF
-,TRBV28,TRBD1,TRBJ2-7,16,TGTGCCAGCAGTTCCCCCGGGACAGGGGGCTCCTACGAGCAGTACTTC,CASSSPGTGGSYEQYF
-,TRBV11-2,TRBD1,TRBJ2-2,14,TGTGCCAGCAGACAGGGGGTAAACACCGGGGAGCTGTTTTTT,CASRQGVNTGELFF
-,TRBV25-1,-,TRBJ1-1,15,TGTGCCAGCAGTCGGACCGGACAGCTGAACACTGAAGCTTTCTTT,CASSRTGQLNTEAFF
-,TRBV28,-,TRBJ1-6,15,TGTGCCAGCAGTTGGCAGGTCTCCTATAATTCACCCCTCCACTTT,CASSWQVSYNSPLHF
-,TRBV7-8,-,TRBJ1-4,14,TGTGCCAGCAGCCCCGACTCAGGACTCGAAAAACTGTTTTTT,CASSPDSGLEKLFF
-,TRBV5-1,-,TRBJ2-1,14,TGCGCCAGCAACCTTGCATATAGCCGGAATGAGCAGTTCTTC,CASNLAYSRNEQFF
once,TRBV10-3,TRBD2,TRBJ2-7,12,TGTGCCACTGGGACTAGCGACTACGAGCAGTACTTC,CATGTSDYEQYF
-,TRBV29-1,-,TRBJ2-7,12,TGCAGCGTTGCAGGAGCGGGTTACGAGCAGTACTTC,CSVAGAGYEQYF
-,TRBV6-4,TRBD2,TRBJ2-1,14,TGTGCCAGCAGTGACTCCGGGGGGTGGAATGAGCAGTTCTTC,CASSDSGGWNEQFF
-,TRBV6-2/TRBV6-3,-,TRBJ2-7,14,TGTGCCAGCAGTTACTCAGGGGTAATCTACGAGCAGTACTTC,CASSYSGVIYEQYF
-,TRBV27,TRBD2,TRBJ2-1,16,TGTGCCAGCATCGATAGTGGGAGGGCCCGGAACAATGAGCAGTTCTTC,CASIDSGRARNNEQFF
-,TRBV2,-,TRBJ2-5,15,TGTGCCAGCAGTGAACTCCAGGGAGGAGCGGAGACCCAGTACTTC,CASSELQGGAETQYF
-,TRBV24-1,-,TRBJ2-2,11,TGTGCCACCAGCTCTCCGGGGGAGCTGTTTTTT,CATSSPGELFF
-,TRBV7-2,TRBD1,TRBJ1-2,14,TGTGCCAGCAGCCCGGGACAGGGTGGCTATGGCTACACCTTC,CASSPGQGGYGYTF
-,TRBV28,TRBD2,TRBJ2-7,15,TGTGCCAGCAGTTACCCCATAGCGGGTATCTACGAGCAGTACTTC,CASSYPIAGIYEQYF
-,TRBV2,TRBD1,TRBJ2-5,13,TGTGCCATCGTCCCGGGACAGGGAGAGACCCAGTACTTC,CAIVPGQGETQYF
-,TRBV11-1,-,TRBJ1-2,15,TGTGCCAGCAGCCCAAGGCCGCTGGGAGGATATGGCTACACCTTC,CASSPRPLGGYGYTF
-,TRBV19,-,TRBJ1-1,15,TGTGCCAGTAGGGGCGAGACCACATCGAACACTGAAGCTTTCTTT,CASRGETTSNTEAFF
-,TRBV12-3/TRBV12-4,-,TRBJ1-1,13,TGTGCCAGCAGTTTTGGGGGGGGCACTGAAGCTTTCTTT,CASSFGGGTEAFF
-,TRBV28,TRBD1,TRBJ1-2,13,TGTGCCAGCAGTCCGGGACAGATTGGCGGCTACACCTTC,CASSPGQIGGYTF
-,TRBV10-3,-,TRBJ1-3,12,TGTGCCCTGAGGGCCTCTGGAAACACCATATATTTT,CALRASGNTIYF
-,TRBV23-1,-,TRBJ2-5,15,TGCGCCAGCAGTCAATCGGCCCCGAATTGTGAGACCCAGTACTTC,CASSQSAPNCETQYF
-,TRBV7-2,-,TRBJ1-1,11,TGTGCCAGCAGAATCACACCCGAAGCTTTCTTT,CASRITPEAFF
-,TRBV7-2,-,TRBJ1-5,15,TGTGCCAGCAGCTCGGAGGGACTAGGCAATCAGCCCCAGCATTTT,CASSSEGLGNQPQHF
-,TRBV9,TRBD2,TRBJ2-7,19,TGTGCCAGCAGCGTCGGGTGGACTAGCGGGAGAGATATCCCCTACGAGCAGTACTTC,CASSVGWTSGRDIPYEQYF
-,TRBV18,-,TRBJ1-5,18,TGTGCCAGCTCACCACCAAACGGACAGCTCTTTAACAATCAGCCCCAGCATTTT,CASSPPNGQLFNNQPQHF
-,TRBV3-1/TRBV3-2,-,TRBJ2-1,22,TGTGCCAGCAGCCAAGATGTCGGGTGGGAGGCCGCTAACTATAGCTCCTACAATGAGCAGTTCTTC,CASSQDVGWEAANYSSYNEQFF
-,TRBV4-3,TRBD2,TRBJ2-7,14,TGCGCCAGCAGCCAAGACGGACTAGCCCGCGAGCAGTACTTC,CASSQDGLAREQYF
-,TRBV12-3/TRBV12-4,-,TRBJ1-2,12,TGTGCCAGCAGTTTATGGGGGGACGGCTACACCTTC,CASSLWGDGYTF
-,TRBV28,-,TRBJ2-5,16,TGTGCCAGCAGTTCCCCCATCGGAGAACACCAAGAGACCCAGTACTTC,CASSSPIGEHQETQYF